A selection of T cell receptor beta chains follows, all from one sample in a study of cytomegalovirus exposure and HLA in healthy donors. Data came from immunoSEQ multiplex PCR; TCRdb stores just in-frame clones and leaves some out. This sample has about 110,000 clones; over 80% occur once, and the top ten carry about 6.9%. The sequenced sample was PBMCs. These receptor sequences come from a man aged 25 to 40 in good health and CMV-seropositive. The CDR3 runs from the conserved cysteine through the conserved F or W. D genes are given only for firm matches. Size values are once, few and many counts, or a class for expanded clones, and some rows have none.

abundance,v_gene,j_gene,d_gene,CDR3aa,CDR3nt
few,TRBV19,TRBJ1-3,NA,CASSRTGSGNTIYF,TGTGCCAGTAGCCGGACTGGCTCTGGAAACACCATATATTTT
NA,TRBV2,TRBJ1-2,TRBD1,CASSGGTGGTYGYTF,TGTGCCAGCAGTGGGGGGACAGGGGGGACTTATGGCTACACCTTC
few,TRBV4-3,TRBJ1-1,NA,CASSQGRTEGAFF,TGCGCCAGCAGCCAAGGTCGAACCGAGGGAGCTTTCTTT
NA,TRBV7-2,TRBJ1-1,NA,CASSPRTAEAFF,TGTGCCAGCAGCCCACGGACAGCTGAAGCTTTCTTT
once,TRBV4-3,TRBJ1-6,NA,CASSQDRGNSPLHF,TGCGCCAGCAGCCAAGACAGGGGTAATTCACCCCTCCACTTT
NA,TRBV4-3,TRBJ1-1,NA,CASSQEGGGAAFF,TGCGCCAGCAGCCAAGAAGGGGGTGGTGCAGCTTTCTTT
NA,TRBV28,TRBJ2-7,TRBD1,CASSSQDRGPYEQYF,TGTGCCAGCAGTTCGCAGGACAGGGGGCCATACGAGCAGTACTTC
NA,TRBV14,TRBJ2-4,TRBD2,CASSVSGGYGQYF,TGTGCCAGCAGCGTTTCGGGAGGGTATGGTCAGTACTTC
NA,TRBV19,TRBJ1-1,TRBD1,CASSATGARTEAFF,TGTGCCAGTAGTGCGACAGGGGCCCGCACTGAAGCTTTCTTT
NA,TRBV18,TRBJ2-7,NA,CASSPPAGTPREQYF,TGTGCCAGCTCACCCCCTGCGGGGACCCCACGCGAGCAGTACTTC
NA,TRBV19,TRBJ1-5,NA,CASSISGEAQPQHF,TGTGCCAGTAGTATAAGCGGGGAGGCTCAGCCCCAGCATTTT
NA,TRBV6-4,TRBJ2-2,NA,CASSASSMNTGELFF,TGTGCCAGCAGTGCCTCCAGTATGAACACCGGGGAGCTGTTTTTT
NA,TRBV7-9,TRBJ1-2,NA,CASINSAEGYTF,TGTGCCAGCATCAACTCAGCGGAAGGCTACACCTTC